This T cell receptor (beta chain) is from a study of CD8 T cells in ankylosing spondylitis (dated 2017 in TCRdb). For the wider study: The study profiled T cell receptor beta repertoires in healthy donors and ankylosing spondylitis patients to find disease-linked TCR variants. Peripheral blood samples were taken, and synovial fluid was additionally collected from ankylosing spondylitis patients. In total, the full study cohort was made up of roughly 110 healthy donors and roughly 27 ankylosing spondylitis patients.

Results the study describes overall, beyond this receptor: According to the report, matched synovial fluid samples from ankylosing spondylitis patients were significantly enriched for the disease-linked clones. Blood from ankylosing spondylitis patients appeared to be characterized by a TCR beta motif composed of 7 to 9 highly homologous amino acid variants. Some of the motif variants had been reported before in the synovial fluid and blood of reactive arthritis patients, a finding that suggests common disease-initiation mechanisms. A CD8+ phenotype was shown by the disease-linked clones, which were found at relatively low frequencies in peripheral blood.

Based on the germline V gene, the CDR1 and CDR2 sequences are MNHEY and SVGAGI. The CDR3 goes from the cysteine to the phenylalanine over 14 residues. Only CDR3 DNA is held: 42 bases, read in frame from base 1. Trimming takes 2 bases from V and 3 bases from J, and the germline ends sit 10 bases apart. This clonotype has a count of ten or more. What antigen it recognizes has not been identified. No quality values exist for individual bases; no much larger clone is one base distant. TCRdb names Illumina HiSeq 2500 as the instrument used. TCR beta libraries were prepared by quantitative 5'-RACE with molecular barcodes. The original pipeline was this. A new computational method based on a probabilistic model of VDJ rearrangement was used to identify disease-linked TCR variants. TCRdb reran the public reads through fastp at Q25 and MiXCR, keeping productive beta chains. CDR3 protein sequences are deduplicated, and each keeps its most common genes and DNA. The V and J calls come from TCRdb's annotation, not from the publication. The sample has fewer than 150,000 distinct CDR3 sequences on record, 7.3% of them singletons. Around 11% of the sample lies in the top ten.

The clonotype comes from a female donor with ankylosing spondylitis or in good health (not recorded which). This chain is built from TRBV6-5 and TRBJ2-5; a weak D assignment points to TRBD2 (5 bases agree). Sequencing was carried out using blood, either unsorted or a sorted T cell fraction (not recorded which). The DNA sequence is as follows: TGTGCCAGCAGTTACCGGGTCGGGAAAGAGACCCAGTACTTC. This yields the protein CASSYRVGKETQYF.